One sample yielded the 21 T cell receptor beta chains listed below, sequenced in a study of T cells after yellow fever vaccination. TCRdb analysed the 5' RACE reads with MiXCR anew, one entry per CDR3 protein. The data show hundreds of thousands of distinct CDR3 sequences, 8.7% seen once. This specimen was PBMCs, taken on the day of the first yellow fever vaccination. These receptors all come from a man between 18 and 35 years old who received the YFV17D yellow fever vaccine.

This clonotype was counted ten times or more. CDR3 DNA sequence: TGCGCCAGCAGAATTACCGGGGCCAACACCGGGGAGCTGTTTTTT. Its protein product is CASRITGANTGELFF. The chain is built from TRBV5-1 and TRBJ2-2; TRBD1 or TRBD2 may be the D gene (5 bases each). The V gene lost 5 bases and the J gene lost 2 bases, with 13 bases spanning the gap. The CDR3 extends over 15 amino acids. Germline CDR1 is SGHRS and CDR2 is YFSETQ.

J is TRBJ2-7 and V is TRBV12-3 or TRBV12-4; possibly TRBD1 for D (6 bases). V was cut by 6 bases and J by 1 base, with 16 bases left in between. The CDR3 consists of 15 residues. The CDR3 sequence: CASSYDRITSYEQYF. CDR3 bases: TGTGCCAGCAGCTATGACAGGATCACATCCTACGAGCAGTACTTC.

This clonotype was seen at least ten times. The chain carries TRBV12-3 or TRBV12-4 and TRBJ1-4; weak D call: TRBD1 (6 bases). With 5 bases removed from V and 10 bases from J, the gap between germline ends came to 20 bases. The CDR3 sequence is 15 residues long. The CDR3 is CASSESQGYERKLFF. DNA for the CDR3: TGTGCCAGCAGTGAATCACAGGGTTATGAACGAAAACTGTTTTTT.

This clonotype was recorded a few times. CDR3 residues: CASSSQGTPDYEQYV. The CDR3 DNA is TGTGCCAGCAGCAGCCAGGGGACCCCTGACTACGAGCAGTACGTC. V usage is TRBV7-9 and J usage is TRBJ2-7; D may be TRBD1 (6 bases). The CDR3 sequence is 15 residues long. Trimming took off 5 bases at V and 3 bases at J, with 17 bases between the two ends. CDR1 and CDR2 from the germline V gene are SEHNR and FQNEAQ (reference sequence).

The rearrangement uses TRBV2 and TRBJ2-3; 13 bases agree with TRBD2. The V segment lost 8 bases and the J segment 3 bases; nucleotides outside the gene matches: 5. CDR3 length equals 15 residues. Germline V gene lookup returns CDR1 SNHLY and CDR2 FYNNEI. The CDR3 DNA reads as TGTGCCAGCCCCGGACTAGCGGGGGTTACAGATACGCAGTATTTT. This gives the protein CASPGLAGVTDTQYF.

The chain recombines TRBV20-1 with TRBJ2-7; D might be TRBD1 (5 bases). The CDR3 is 14 amino acids. Germline V lookup: CDR1 DFQATT, CDR2 SNEGSKA (reference sequence). V shed 3 bases and J shed 2 bases, with 14 bases lying between them. In nucleotides, the CDR3 is TGCAGTGCTAGTACTGGGGCCATGACCTACGAGCAGTACTTC. As protein: CSASTGAMTYEQYF.

This clonotype was recorded at least ten times. The rearrangement uses TRBV10-3 and TRBJ2-7; 8 positions match TRBD2. From germline, CDR1 is ENHRY and CDR2 SYGVKD. The trim removed 9 bases at V and 6 bases at J, leaving 16 bases unmatched. The CDR3 loop spans 15 amino acids. CDR3 amino acids: CAIGGGLYSYSEQYF. In nucleotides, the CDR3 is TGTGCCATAGGCGGGGGGCTTTACAGTTATAGCGAGCAGTACTTC.

This clonotype was found a few times. The CDR3 region is CASKTGTVNEQFF. In DNA form, the CDR3 reads TGTGCCAGCAAAACCGGGACCGTTAATGAGCAGTTCTTC. This chain links TRBV27 with TRBJ2-1; D possibly uses TRBD1 or TRBD2 (5 bases each). V lost 7 bases, J lost 7 bases, and 14 bases lay in between. CDR1 MNHEY and CDR2 SMNVEV come from the germline V gene (reference sequence). The CDR3 is 13 amino acids.

This clonotype was seen a handful of times. The rearrangement uses TRBV4-2 and TRBJ2-3; D could derive from TRBD1 or TRBD2 (5 bases each). This CDR3 is 15 amino acids long. CDR1 is LGHNA, CDR2 YNFKEQ, per germline. The V end lost 3 bases, the J end lost 6 bases, and 16 bases lay between the germline ends. CDR3 in amino acids: CASSHPGRPLDTQYF. The CDR3 region has the DNA TGTGCCAGCAGCCACCCGGGACGGCCGCTGGATACGCAGTATTTT.

This clonotype was observed a handful of times. The J gene is TRBJ1-6, the V gene TRBV12-3 or TRBV12-4, with no clear D. The CDR3 is 14 residues long. V lost 8 bases and J lost 1, with 9 bases in between. This chain's CDR3 is CASGGSSYNSPLHF. The CDR3 DNA sequence: TGTGCCAGCGGCGGTTCGTCCTATAATTCACCCCTCCACTTT.

This clonotype was seen only a few times. This chain uses TRBV4-1 with TRBJ2-2, with 8 nucleotides matching TRBD1. The CDR3 runs 16 residues. Looked up from germline, CDR1 is MGHRA and CDR2 is YSYEKL. V gave up 1 base and J gave up 2 bases; unmatched junction bases: 3. The CDR3 DNA follows: TGCGCCAGCAGCCAAGGGACAGGGACCAACACCGGGGAGCTGTTTTTT. It translates to CASSQGTGTNTGELFF.

This clonotype was observed at least ten times. The chain is built from TRBV9 and TRBJ1-1; 7 nucleotides match TRBD1. V shed 2 bases, J shed 0 bases, and the junction held 1 base outside the gene matches. CDR1 and CDR2 (germline): SGDLS, YYNGEE. This CDR3 spans 14 amino acids. In DNA form, the CDR3 reads TGTGCCAGCAGCGTGACAGGGATGAACACTGAAGCTTTCTTT. It is translated as CASSVTGMNTEAFF. Based on the CDR3 plus reference TRBV9 and TRBJ1-1, the full variable domain is DSGVTQTPKHLITATGQRVTLRCSPRSGDLSVYWYQQSLDQGLQFLIQYYNGEERAKGNILERFSAQQFPDLHSELNLSSLELGDSALYFCASSVTGMNTEAFFGQGTRLTVV.

This clonotype was recorded a few times. V and J are TRBV25-1 and TRBJ2-3; D is perhaps TRBD1 or TRBD2 (6 bases each). The germline V and J ends were trimmed by 0 bases and 4 bases, with 17 bases remaining between them. Per the germline V gene, CDR1 is MGHDK and CDR2 is SYGVNS. The CDR3 runs 17 residues. The CDR3: CASSEYGSGGGADTQYF. The CDR3 DNA reads as TGTGCCAGCAGTGAATATGGGTCCGGGGGCGGAGCAGATACGCAGTATTTT.

J is TRBJ1-1 and V is TRBV5-1, with D maybe TRBD1 (6 bases). This CDR3 spans 15 amino acids. Germline V lookup: CDR1 SGHRS, CDR2 YFSETQ. Trimming took off 1 base at V and 1 base at J, with 11 bases between the two ends. CDR3: CASSLSDSWNTEAFF. Here the CDR3 DNA reads TGCGCCAGCAGCTTGTCGGACAGCTGGAACACTGAAGCTTTCTTT.

This clonotype was counted between two and nine times. This chain links TRBV10-3 with TRBJ1-1; D uncertain. The CDR3 is 13 amino acids. Trimming removed 4 bases at V and 1 base at J, with 7 bases between. Germline-derived CDR1 and CDR2 are ENHRY and SYGVKD. This CDR3 reads CAISGSQNTEAFF. As DNA, the CDR3 is TGTGCCATCAGTGGTTCGCAGAACACTGAAGCTTTCTTT.

This clonotype was seen ten or more times. This chain connects TRBV27 to TRBJ1-1; D remains ambiguous. The CDR3 runs 14 residues. V lost 4 bases and J lost 3, with 12 bases in between. Germline-derived CDR1 and CDR2 are MNHEY and SMNVEV (reference sequence). This chain's CDR3 is CASSSAGSDTEAFF. In DNA form, the CDR3 reads TGTGCCAGCAGTTCTGCGGGCTCGGACACTGAAGCTTTCTTT.

There are a few counts of this clonotype. The chain joins TRBV7-9 to TRBJ2-3, with 7 bases identical to TRBD1. The CDR3 consists of 15 residues. V lost 2 bases to trimming and J lost 3 bases; unmatched junction nucleotides: 5. CDR1 and CDR2 from the germline V gene are SEHNR and FQNEAQ (reference sequence). The CDR3 sequence: CASSLTGTVTDTQYF. The CDR3 nucleotides read TGTGCCAGCAGCTTAACCGGGACAGTGACAGATACGCAGTATTTT.

This clonotype was seen repeatedly, ten times or more. The chain joins TRBV7-2 to TRBJ2-2; TRBD1 agrees at 8 bases. V was pared by 5 bases and J by 4 bases, with 6 bases of the junction left unmatched. This CDR3 comprises 15 residues. In germline, CDR1 is SGHTA, CDR2 FQGNSA. The CDR3 loop is CASSQTGAGTGELFF. The CDR3 DNA reads as TGTGCCAGCAGCCAGACAGGGGCGGGCACCGGGGAGCTGTTTTTT.

This chain links TRBV7-2 with TRBJ2-3; D perhaps matches TRBD1 (6 bases). V gave up 5 bases and J gave up 4 bases, with 13 bases separating them. The CDR3 extends over 14 amino acids. CDR1 and CDR2 from the germline V gene are SGHTA and FQGNSA. CDR3 region: CASSLQGPPDTQYF. CDR3 in DNA: TGTGCCAGCAGCCTACAGGGACCTCCAGATACGCAGTATTTT.

This clonotype was detected only a few times. V gene TRBV7-9 combines with J gene TRBJ1-1; D is possibly TRBD1 (6 bases). CDR1 and CDR2 (germline): SEHNR, FQNEAQ (reference sequence). Trimming cost V 5 bases and J 1 base, with 8 bases left between them. This CDR3 spans 13 amino acids. CDR3 region: CASSRGANTEAFF. CDR3 DNA sequence: TGTGCCAGCAGCCGGGGGGCGAACACTGAAGCTTTCTTT.

This clonotype was counted between two and nine times. The J gene is TRBJ1-1, the V gene TRBV28; D is undetermined. The CDR3 is 13 amino acids. V lost 6 bases, J lost 3 bases, and 11 bases lay in between. Germline CDR1 and CDR2: MDHEN and SYDVKM. The CDR3 region has the DNA TGTGCCAGCAGGCCCCAGCCGGACACTGAAGCTTTCTTT. It specifies CASRPQPDTEAFF.